The rows below give T cell receptor beta chains drawn from one sample of a study of blood T cell repertoires in COVID-19. TCRdb keeps only in-frame clones here, not all; method: immunoSEQ multiplex PCR. The data contain roughly 270,000 clones, roughly 80% of them singletons. The sequenced sample was PBMCs or T cells enriched from blood (not recorded which). The receptors shown here come from a man aged 35 to 55 who had been exposed to COVID-19. Each CDR3 is given without its conserved first and last residue.

j_call: TRBJ2-1
v_call: TRBV11-2
cdr3_aa: ASSPPSGRALNEQF

j_call: TRBJ2-5
v_call: TRBV29-1
cdr3_aa: SVRRGGQETQY

j_call: TRBJ1-3
v_call: TRBV19
cdr3_aa: ATLKRGFQGNTIY

j_call: TRBJ1-2
v_call: TRBV15
cdr3_aa: ATSRNNRGSRGYT

j_call: TRBJ2-3
v_call: TRBV12-3/TRBV12-4
cdr3_aa: ASSLSGTDTQY

j_call: TRBJ1-1
v_call: TRBV20-1
cdr3_aa: SASVGVNTEAF

j_call: TRBJ2-7
v_call: TRBV5-1
cdr3_aa: ASSLAGEGRY

j_call: TRBJ2-1
v_call: TRBV11-2
cdr3_aa: ASSSRVGGGYNEQF

j_call: TRBJ2-6
v_call: TRBV5-8
cdr3_aa: ASSPWWANSGANVLT

j_call: TRBJ2-1
v_call: TRBV29-1
cdr3_aa: SVARKLINEQF

j_call: TRBJ2-6
v_call: TRBV27
cdr3_aa: ASSSQAAGAGANVLT

j_call: TRBJ2-1
v_call: TRBV7-3
cdr3_aa: ASSGRNSYNEQF

j_call: TRBJ2-1
v_call: TRBV7-9
cdr3_aa: ASSSGLAGGQF

j_call: TRBJ2-5
v_call: TRBV5-1
cdr3_aa: ASFLGQGIGQETQY

j_call: TRBJ2-7
v_call: TRBV5-1
cdr3_aa: ASSLDLSYEQY

j_call: TRBJ2-2
v_call: TRBV19
cdr3_aa: ASRRTSLSLSGTGELF

j_call: TRBJ1-1
v_call: TRBV10-3
cdr3_aa: ATNLGLGTEAF

j_call: TRBJ2-1
v_call: TRBV5-4
cdr3_aa: ASSHWKQGGEQF

j_call: TRBJ2-7
v_call: TRBV12-3/TRBV12-4
cdr3_aa: ASSFGGPYEQY

j_call: TRBJ2-7
v_call: TRBV20-1
cdr3_aa: SASRLAGLYEQY

j_call: TRBJ2-1
v_call: TRBV6-5
cdr3_aa: ASSSTGLAGMNEQF

j_call: TRBJ2-1
v_call: TRBV4-1
cdr3_aa: ASSQTAYSGGGWEQF

j_call: TRBJ2-5
v_call: TRBV18
cdr3_aa: ASSPGQQETQY

j_call: TRBJ1-2
v_call: TRBV27
cdr3_aa: ASSFWDRGYGYT

j_call: TRBJ1-5
v_call: TRBV9
cdr3_aa: ASSRTGFQPQH

j_call: TRBJ2-6
v_call: TRBV28
cdr3_aa: ASSSQGSGANVLT

j_call: TRBJ1-1
v_call: TRBV5-1
cdr3_aa: ASSLADAQDTEAF

j_call: TRBJ1-1
v_call: TRBV3-1/TRBV3-2
cdr3_aa: ASSPFGGDTEAF

j_call: TRBJ1-3
v_call: TRBV7-6
cdr3_aa: ASSPRGGSGNTIY

j_call: TRBJ2-1
v_call: TRBV5-1
cdr3_aa: ASRTGGTSYNEQF

j_call: TRBJ1-3
v_call: TRBV12-3/TRBV12-4
cdr3_aa: ASSFGQVHTIY

j_call: TRBJ1-2
v_call: TRBV11-2
cdr3_aa: ASSRMGANYGYT

j_call: TRBJ2-7
v_call: TRBV6-5
cdr3_aa: ASLGLYSYEQY

j_call: TRBJ1-6
v_call: TRBV5-1
cdr3_aa: ATLLHLVSSPLH

j_call: TRBJ2-1
v_call: TRBV24-1
cdr3_aa: ATSAPAEYNEQF

j_call: TRBJ1-2
v_call: TRBV2
cdr3_aa: ASSDVRGAMYGYT

j_call: TRBJ1-5
v_call: TRBV5-4
cdr3_aa: ASSLGGPNQPQH

j_call: TRBJ1-1
v_call: TRBV27
cdr3_aa: ASSLTGLNTEAF

j_call: TRBJ2-1
v_call: TRBV18
cdr3_aa: ASSPFDPGLAKDEQF

j_call: TRBJ2-1
v_call: TRBV29-1
cdr3_aa: SVEGLAIEQF

j_call: TRBJ1-2
v_call: TRBV6-2/TRBV6-3
cdr3_aa: ASSSDSEYGYT

j_call: TRBJ2-7
v_call: TRBV29-1
cdr3_aa: SVETGSLDEQY

j_call: TRBJ2-1
v_call: TRBV9
cdr3_aa: ASSVVISGRAGEQF

j_call: TRBJ2-7
v_call: TRBV20-1
cdr3_aa: SASSGGAYEQY

j_call: TRBJ2-1
v_call: TRBV29-1
cdr3_aa: SARGTTNEQF